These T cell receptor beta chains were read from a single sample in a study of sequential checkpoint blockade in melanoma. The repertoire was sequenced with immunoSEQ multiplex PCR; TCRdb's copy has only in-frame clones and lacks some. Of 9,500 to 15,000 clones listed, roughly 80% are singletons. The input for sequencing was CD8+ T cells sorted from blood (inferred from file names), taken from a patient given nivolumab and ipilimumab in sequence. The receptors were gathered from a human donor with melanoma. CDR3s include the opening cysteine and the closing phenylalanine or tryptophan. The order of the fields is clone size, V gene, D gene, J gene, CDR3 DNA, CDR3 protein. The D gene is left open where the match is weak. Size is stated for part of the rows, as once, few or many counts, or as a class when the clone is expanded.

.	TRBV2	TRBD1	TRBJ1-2	TGTGCCAGCAGTGGGGGACAGGGAAACTTCTATGGCTACACCTTC	CASSGGQGNFYGYTF
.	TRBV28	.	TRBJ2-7	TGTGCCAGCAGTTTACTGGCGGGGCGCTACGAGCAGTACTTC	CASSLLAGRYEQYF
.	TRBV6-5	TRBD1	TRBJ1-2	TGTGCCAGCAGTTACCTCTCGACAGGGGGCGATGGCTACACCTTC	CASSYLSTGGDGYTF
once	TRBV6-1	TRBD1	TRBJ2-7	TGTGCCAGCACTTCGACAGGGGACTCCTACGAGCAGTACTTC	CASTSTGDSYEQYF
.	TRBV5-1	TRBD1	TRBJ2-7	TGCGCCAGCAGCCTCGGGACAGGGGGTTACGAGCAGTACTTC	CASSLGTGGYEQYF
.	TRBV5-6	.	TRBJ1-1	TGTGCCAGCAGCTTGTCCCGAGGGAAGTGGACTGAAGCTTTCTTT	CASSLSRGKWTEAFF
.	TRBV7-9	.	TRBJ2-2	TGTGCCAGCAGCTCCGGACAGTTGCCCGTGGCCGGGGAGCTGTTTTTT	CASSSGQLPVAGELFF
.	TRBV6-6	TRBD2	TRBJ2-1	TGTGCCAGCAGTCTCCTTAGCGGGGGGGCGGGGAATGAGCAGTTCTTC	CASSLLSGGAGNEQFF
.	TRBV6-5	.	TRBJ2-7	TGTGCCAGCAGTTCCCAGGTTACCCCGGCTGGCGAGCAGTACTTC	CASSSQVTPAGEQYF
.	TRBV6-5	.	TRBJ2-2	TGTGCCAGCCAACAGGGAGACGGGGAGCTGTTTTTT	CASQQGDGELFF
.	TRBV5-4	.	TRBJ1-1	TGTGCCAGCAGCTTCGGGGAAAGTGAAGCTTTCTTT	CASSFGESEAFF
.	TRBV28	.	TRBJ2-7	TGTGCCAGCAGGGGGGGACAGCCCAACTCCTACGAGCAGTACTTC	CASRGGQPNSYEQYF
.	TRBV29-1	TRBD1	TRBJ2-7	TGCAGCGTTGAGGGGACAGGGACGTCCGAGCAGTACTTC	CSVEGTGTSEQYF
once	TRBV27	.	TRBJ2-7	TGTGCCAACGCCGCGGAGCCTAGTTTCGAGCAGTACTTC	CANAAEPSFEQYF
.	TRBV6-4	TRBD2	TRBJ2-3	TGTGCCAGCAGTGTTGCGGGGGGCACAGATACGCAGTATTTT	CASSVAGGTDTQYF
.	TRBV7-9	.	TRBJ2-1	TGTGCCAGCAGCATGGACTGGACAGCTTACAATGAGCAGTTCTTC	CASSMDWTAYNEQFF
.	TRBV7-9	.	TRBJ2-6	TGTGCCAGCAGCCCCGGGACAAACCCCTCTGGGGCCAACGTCCTGACTTTC	CASSPGTNPSGANVLTF
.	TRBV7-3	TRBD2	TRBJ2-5	TGTGCCAGCAGCTTAACTGGGGGGGGAAAGGCGACCCAGTACTTC	CASSLTGGGKATQYF
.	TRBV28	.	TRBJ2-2	TGTGCCAGCAGTTTATGGCCCGGGGGGCTGTTTTTT	CASSLWPGGLFF
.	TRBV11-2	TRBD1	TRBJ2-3	TGTGCCAGCAGCTTACCGGACAGGTTAGCAGATACGCAGTATTTT	CASSLPDRLADTQYF
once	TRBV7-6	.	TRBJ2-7	TGTGCCAGCAGCGCCAACAGGGTGGAGCAGTACTTC	CASSANRVEQYF
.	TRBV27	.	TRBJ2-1	TGTGCCAGCAGTTTAATGGGACTGCACAATGAGCAGTTCTTC	CASSLMGLHNEQFF
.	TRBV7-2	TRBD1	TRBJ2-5	TGTGCCAGCAGCGCAAGTACACAGGGGCTCCAAGAGACCCAGTACTTC	CASSASTQGLQETQYF
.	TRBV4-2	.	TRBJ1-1	TGTGCCAGCAGCCAACGGGATAACACTGAAGCTTTCTTT	CASSQRDNTEAFF
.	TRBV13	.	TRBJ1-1	TGTGCCAGCAGCCTTAGGACAGAAAGCTTTGAAGCTTTCTTT	CASSLRTESFEAFF
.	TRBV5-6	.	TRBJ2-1	TGTGCCAGCAGCTTAACAGGGTACTCCTACAATGAGCAGTTCTTC	CASSLTGYSYNEQFF
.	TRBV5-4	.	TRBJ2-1	TGTGCCAGCAGCCCCAGTAACAATGAGCAGTTCTTC	CASSPSNNEQFF
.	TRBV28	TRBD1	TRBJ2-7	TGTGCCAGCAGCCCGGGACAGGGGTTTTGGTACGAGCAGTACTTC	CASSPGQGFWYEQYF
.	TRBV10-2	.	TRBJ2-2	TGCGCCAGCAGTGAGTCGGCAGGGGCTGCCGGGGAGCTGTTTTTT	CASSESAGAAGELFF
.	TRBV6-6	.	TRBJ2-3	TGTGCCAGCAGCACCCGAGGCGGGGGCCTCACAGATACGCAGTATTTT	CASSTRGGGLTDTQYF
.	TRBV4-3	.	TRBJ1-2	TGCGCCAGCAGCCAAGCCATGGGGGACACCTCCTATGGCTACACCTTC	CASSQAMGDTSYGYTF
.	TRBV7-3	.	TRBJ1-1	TGTGCCAGCAGCTCGGGATTTGAAGCTTTCTTT	CASSSGFEAFF
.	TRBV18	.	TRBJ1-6	TGTGCCAGCTCACGGACATCACCGCCCTATAATTCACCCCTCCACTTT	CASSRTSPPYNSPLHF
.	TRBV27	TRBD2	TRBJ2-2	TGTGCCAGCAGCCCTAGCGGGGGGATCACCGGGGAGCTGTTTTTT	CASSPSGGITGELFF
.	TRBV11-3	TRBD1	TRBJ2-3	TGTGCCAGCAGCTCAAGGACAGGTGACACAGATACGCAGTATTTT	CASSSRTGDTDTQYF
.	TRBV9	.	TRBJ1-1	TGTGCCAGCAGCGTTTTTGGAGGGAACACTGAAGCTTTCTTT	CASSVFGGNTEAFF
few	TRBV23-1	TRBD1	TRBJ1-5	TGCGCCAGCAGTCAATCGGGGGCCGGGACAGGGTTTATTAGCAATCAGCCCCAGCATTTT	CASSQSGAGTGFISNQPQHF
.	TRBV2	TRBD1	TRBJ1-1	TGTGCCAGCAGAGGGCAGGGGGCAGCTGAAGCTTTCTTT	CASRGQGAAEAFF
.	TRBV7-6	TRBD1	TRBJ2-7	TGTGCCAGCAGCTTAGGGGGACAGGGGGCTTACGAGCAGTACTTC	CASSLGGQGAYEQYF
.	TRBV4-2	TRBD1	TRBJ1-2	TGTGCCAGCAGCCAGGACTTGTTTGGGACAGTTAACTATGGCTACACCTTC	CASSQDLFGTVNYGYTF
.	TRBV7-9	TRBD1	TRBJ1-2	TGTGCCAGCAGCTTAGAAGGGACAGCTTACACCTTC	CASSLEGTAYTF
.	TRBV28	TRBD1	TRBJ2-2	TGTGCCAGCAGGGGCGCGGACAGGGAGACCGGGGAGCTGTTTTTT	CASRGADRETGELFF
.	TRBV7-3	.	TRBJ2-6	TGTGCCAGCAGCGGAGAGACAGGATCTGGGGCCAACGTCCTGACTTTC	CASSGETGSGANVLTF
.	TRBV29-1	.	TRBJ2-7	TGCAGCGTTGAAGTTCACGGGACAAGTTACGAGCAGTACTTC	CSVEVHGTSYEQYF
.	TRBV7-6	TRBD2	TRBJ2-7	TGTGCCAGCAGCATTCTAGCGGGGGCTCGCGAGCAGTACTTC	CASSILAGAREQYF
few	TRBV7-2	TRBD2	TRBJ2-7	TGTGCCAGCAGCTACCATTCTAGCGGGGGTCCCTACGAGCAGTACTTC	CASSYHSSGGPYEQYF
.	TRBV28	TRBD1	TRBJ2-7	TGTGCCAGCAGTTCGGACAGGGCGAACTCCTACGAGCAGTACTTC	CASSSDRANSYEQYF
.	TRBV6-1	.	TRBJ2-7	TGTGCCAGCAGTTATTCGGGCGAGCAGTACTTC	CASSYSGEQYF
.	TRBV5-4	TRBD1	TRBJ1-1	TGTGCCAGCAGCCTAGACAGGGACCCCACTGAAGCTTTCTTT	CASSLDRDPTEAFF
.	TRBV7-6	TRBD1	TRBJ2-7	TGTGCCAGCAGCCAAGGACAGGGTATCTCCTACGAGCAGTACTTC	CASSQGQGISYEQYF
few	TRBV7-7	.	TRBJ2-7	TGTGCTAGCAGCTTAGGAGAGGGCAGGAGCTACGAGCAGTACTTC	CASSLGEGRSYEQYF
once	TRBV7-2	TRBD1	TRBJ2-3	TGTGCCAGCAGCTTAGCGAAGGCAGGGGGAGCAGATACGCAGTATTTT	CASSLAKAGGADTQYF
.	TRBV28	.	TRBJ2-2	TGTGCCAGCAGTTTATTCTATGCAGGGGCGAACACCGGGGAGCTGTTTTTT	CASSLFYAGANTGELFF
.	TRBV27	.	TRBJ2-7	TGTGCCAGCAGTCCCGCTAGCGCCAGCTCCTACGAGCAGTACTTC	CASSPASASSYEQYF
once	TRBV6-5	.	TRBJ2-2	TGTGCCAGCAGTTACATTTCAGGGTCTAGGGGGGAGCTGTTTTTT	CASSYISGSRGELFF
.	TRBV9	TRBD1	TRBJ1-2	TGTGCCAGCAGCGCGAATCCCCGGACAGGAACTAACTATGGCTACACCTTC	CASSANPRTGTNYGYTF